Listed below are T cell receptor beta chains from one sample, sequenced in a study of T-cell reconstitution after alpha-beta-depleted transplantation in children. TCRdb processed the PCR reads anew with MiXCR; each CDR3 protein has one entry. The data hold a few hundred thousand distinct CDR3 sequences, with about 17% observed a single time. The sequencing used PBMCs, mostly from graft donor cells, collected 360 days after TCRalphabeta/CD19-depleted stem cell transplant. The receptors come from a boy under three years old who had a stem cell transplant for Wiskott-Aldrich syndrome, so the T cells may come from the graft donor. Each CDR3 is given with its conserved first and last residue. The D gene is left open where the match is weak. Some rows have no size entry. The others give once, few or many, or a class for an expanded clone.

clone_size d_call j_call v_call cdr3_nt cdr3_aa
NA NA TRBJ2-2 TRBV7-9 TGTGCCAGCAGCTTATTTGGCAGCTACACCGGGGAGCTGTTTTTT CASSLFGSYTGELFF
few NA TRBJ2-1 TRBV3-1 TGTGCCAGCAGCCCCTTCGAGCGCGGAATCAATGAGCAGTTCTTC CASSPFERGINEQFF
NA TRBD1 TRBJ2-7 TRBV27 TGTGCCAGCAGTTTATCCCGGACAGGTCCCTACGAGCAGTACTTC CASSLSRTGPYEQYF
NA TRBD1 TRBJ2-2 TRBV19 TGTGCCAGTAGTCTGAACCCCGGGACAGGGGGAACCGGGGAGCTGTTTTTT CASSLNPGTGGTGELFF
few NA TRBJ2-6 TRBV20-1 TGCAGTGCTAGAGAAGGGATCAACTCTGGGGCCAACGTCCTGACTTTC CSAREGINSGANVLTF
NA TRBD2 TRBJ2-2 TRBV12-3/TRBV12-4 TGTGCCAGCAGTTCCGGCGGGGGGACGAACACCGGGGAGCTGTTTTTT CASSSGGGTNTGELFF
NA NA TRBJ1-2 TRBV29-1 TGCAGCGTTTGGGAACTAGGGACGGTTTATGGCTACACCTTC CSVWELGTVYGYTF
few NA TRBJ2-5 TRBV5-1 TGCGCCAGCAGCTTGATCAGGGGACTCCGGAGGCAAGAGACCCAGTACTTC CASSLIRGLRRQETQYF
NA TRBD2 TRBJ2-7 TRBV12-3/TRBV12-4 TGTGCCAGCGCGGGGGGCCCCTACGAGCAGTACTTC CASAGGPYEQYF
NA TRBD1 TRBJ1-4 TRBV20-1 TGCAGTGCAGAGACAGGGGACCATGAAAAACTGTTTTTT CSAETGDHEKLFF
NA NA TRBJ2-1 TRBV25-1 TGTGCCAGCAGGCATAGCGTCTACAATGAGCAGTTCTTC CASRHSVYNEQFF
NA NA TRBJ2-1 TRBV19 TGTGCCAGTAGTATTGGGTACTCTAGCGTGAGGGCCGGCGCGGGTGAGCAGTTCTTC CASSIGYSSVRAGAGEQFF
NA TRBD2 TRBJ2-3 TRBV19 TGTGCCAGCCAGAGGTTTAGCGGGGGCACAGATACGCAGTATTTT CASQRFSGGTDTQYF
few NA TRBJ2-1 TRBV12-3/TRBV12-4 TGTGCCAGCAGTTTCATCAGGGGAGGGAATGAGCAGTTCTTC CASSFIRGGNEQFF
NA NA TRBJ2-2 TRBV10-3 TGTGCCATCAATGCGGCAGGACATACCGGGGAGCTGTTTTTT CAINAAGHTGELFF
few NA TRBJ1-5 TRBV20-1 TGCAGTGCTAGAGGGCAGGGGCATCAGCCCCAGCATTTT CSARGQGHQPQHF
NA NA TRBJ2-7 TRBV6-1 TGTGCCAGCGGGGGTTGGCGGGACCGCGACCACGAGCAGTACTTC CASGGWRDRDHEQYF
once TRBD1 TRBJ2-7 TRBV30 TGTGCCTGGAGTGTACAAACAGGGGTGGGGGAGCAGTACTTC CAWSVQTGVGEQYF
NA TRBD1 TRBJ2-1 TRBV29-1 TGCAGCGTTGGGCAGGGGGCCTACAATGAGCAGTTCTTC CSVGQGAYNEQFF
NA TRBD1 TRBJ2-7 TRBV20-1 TGCAGTGCTAGCCTCAGGGGGCTTTCCTACGAGCAGTACTTC CSASLRGLSYEQYF
NA NA TRBJ2-6 TRBV12-3/TRBV12-4 TGTGCCAGCAGTTTATCAACACCCTCTGGGGCCAACGTCCTGACTTTC CASSLSTPSGANVLTF
NA TRBD1 TRBJ2-3 TRBV11-2 TGTGCCAGCAGCCCCAGACAGGGACGCCATTCCACAGATACGCAGTATTTT CASSPRQGRHSTDTQYF
NA NA TRBJ2-4 TRBV20-1 TGCAGTGCTAGCGATGGTGGGGTTGACAAAAACATTCAGTACTTC CSASDGGVDKNIQYF
NA NA TRBJ1-5 TRBV7-9 TGTGCCAGCAGCCACCCGGGGAGGCCCCAGCATTTT CASSHPGRPQHF
NA NA TRBJ1-4 TRBV20-1 TGCAGTGCTAGAGAGAGTGGTTGGGCGGAAGCACTGTTTTTT CSARESGWAEALFF
few NA TRBJ2-7 TRBV4-1 TGCGCCAGCAGCCAGACGTACAGAAATCGCGAGCAGTACTTC CASSQTYRNREQYF
NA NA TRBJ2-7 TRBV12-3/TRBV12-4 TGTGCCAGCAGCAAGGCCGGGACAAAATCCTACGAGCAGTACTTC CASSKAGTKSYEQYF
NA TRBD2 TRBJ2-1 TRBV15 TGTGCCACCAGCAAAGACGGACTAGCGGTGTACAATGAGCAGTTCTTC CATSKDGLAVYNEQFF
NA TRBD2 TRBJ2-2 TRBV6-5 TGTGCCAGCAGTTACGGGGGACTAGCGGACTCCACCGGGGAGCTGTTTTTT CASSYGGLADSTGELFF